The 32 T cell receptor beta chains reported below all come from one sample, sequenced in a study of technical replicates of blood from a handful of donors (dated by TCRdb to 2015 to 2018). The method behind the library was the immunoSEQ multiplex PCR assay. TCRdb mirrors the immuneACCESS table, restricted to in-frame sequences. Some clones are absent from its copies; in checked studies, under half trace to an unresolved V gene, and the reason for the others is unknown. This sample holds tens of thousands of clones; under 99% were observed only once. The biggest ten clones account for roughly 0.2% of the sample. The sequencing sample was made of T cells isolated from PBMCs. Receptors were obtained from a human donor in good health.

This clone was observed once. The rearrangement links TRBV7-6 to TRBJ1-5; the D gene is possibly TRBD1 (5 bases). V was shortened by 6 bases and J by 7 bases, with 13 bases between the two germline ends. The CDR3 spans 13 residues. CDR1 is SGHVS, CDR2 FNYEAQ, per germline. CDR3 protein: CASSLRDYQPQHF. As DNA, the CDR3 is TGTGCCAGCAGTCTCCGGGACTACCAGCCCCAGCATTTT.

The chain has TRBV11-2 and TRBJ2-1, with 9 bases matching TRBD2. This CDR3 is 16 amino acids long. Germline assignment: CDR1 SGHAT and CDR2 FQNNGV. With 0 bases clipped from V and 4 bases from J, the junction kept 4 bases outside the gene matches. As DNA, the CDR3 is TGTGCCAGCAGCTTAGAGGCGGGAGGGCCTTACAATGAGCAGTTCTTC. Amino acid sequence: CASSLEAGGPYNEQFF.

The chain is built from TRBV9 and TRBJ1-4, with D tentatively TRBD1 (5 bases). The V end lost 3 bases, the J end lost 0 bases, and 9 bases lay between the germline ends. In germline, CDR1 is SGDLS, CDR2 YYNGEE. CDR3 size: 15 residues. CDR3 sequence (DNA): TGTGCCAGCAGCGACGAGGACACAACTAATGAAAAACTGTTTTTT. It is translated as CASSDEDTTNEKLFF.

The V and J genes are TRBV7-2 and TRBJ2-3, with unresolved D. V lost 11 bases and J lost 6, with 12 bases in between. The CDR3 has 11 residues. Germline CDR1 reads SGHTA; CDR2 reads FQGNSA. The CDR3 coding sequence is TGTGCCCTAATCTCCTCCGATACGCAGTATTTT. Translating gives CALISSDTQYF.

The V call is TRBV30, the J call TRBJ1-1, with D possibly matching TRBD1 (6 bases). Looked up from germline, CDR1 is GTSNPN and CDR2 is SVGIG (reference sequence). CDR3 length: 13 residues. Trimming stripped 2 bases from V and 4 bases from J, with 11 bases between. The CDR3 loop is CAWSLSRGTEAFF. CDR3 nucleotide sequence: TGTGCCTGGAGTTTGAGCAGGGGCACTGAAGCTTTCTTT.

The chain recombines TRBV6-5 with TRBJ1-1, with D uncertain. The V and J ends lost 7 bases and 5 bases respectively, with 14 bases between them. Germline lookup yields CDR1 MNHEY and CDR2 SVGAGI. The CDR3 spans 13 residues. The CDR3 coding sequence is TGTGCCAGCACCCAGACGGGTATAACTGAAGCTTTCTTT. It encodes CASTQTGITEAFF.

This clone was seen just once. This sequence joins TRBV7-3 and TRBJ2-7, with D perhaps TRBD1 (6 bases). The CDR3 length is 15 residues. From germline, CDR1 is SGHTA and CDR2 FQGTGA. The V gene lost 2 bases and the J gene lost 3 bases, with 14 bases spanning the gap. The CDR3 loop is CASSLLGGGRYEQYF. CDR3 in DNA: TGTGCCAGCAGCTTATTAGGGGGTGGGCGCTACGAGCAGTACTTC.

The J gene is TRBJ2-5, the V gene TRBV5-1; D is ambiguous. Germline CDR1 and CDR2: SGHRS and YFSETQ. V was trimmed by 0 bases and J by 2 bases, leaving 17 bases between them. CDR3 length: 17 residues. CDR3 region: CASSLEERVLVQETQYF. DNA of the CDR3: TGCGCCAGCAGCTTGGAGGAGCGAGTATTAGTTCAAGAGACCCAGTACTTC.

The gene calls are TRBV2 and TRBJ1-2; TRBD1 is a possible D gene (5 bases). The CDR3 has 14 residues. Germline CDR1 and CDR2: SNHLY and FYNNEI. The V end was cut by 7 bases, the J end by 5 bases, with 17 bases between. CDR3 residues: CASTGPGGGYGYTF. The CDR3 bases are TGTGCCAGCACGGGCCCGGGGGGGGGATATGGCTACACCTTC.

V usage is TRBV7-9 and J usage is TRBJ1-5; D is undetermined. In germline, CDR1 is SEHNR, CDR2 FQNEAQ (reference sequence). This CDR3 is built from 14 residues. Trimming removed 4 bases from V and 0 bases from J, with 7 bases in between. CDR3: CASSSDISNQPQHF. The CDR3 DNA is TGTGCCAGCAGCTCCGACATTAGCAATCAGCCCCAGCATTTT. The full variable domain, completed using reference TRBV7-9 and TRBJ1-5, is DTGVSQNPRHKITKRGQNVTFRCDPISEHNRLYWYRQTLGQGPEFLTYFQNEAQLEKSRLLSDRFSAERPKGSFSTLEIQRTEQGDSAMYLCASSSDISNQPQHFGDGTRLSIL.

CDR3 in amino acids: CASSWVGGQKEAFF. The CDR3 DNA reads TGTGCCAGCAGTTGGGTCGGGGGGCAGAAAGAAGCTTTCTTT. The rearrangement uses TRBV27 and TRBJ1-1; D is possibly TRBD1 (6 bases). The CDR3 contains 14 residues. Per germline, CDR1 MNHEY and CDR2 SMNVEV (reference sequence). V was pared by 4 bases and J by 8 bases, with 17 bases between.

The rearrangement links TRBV5-4 to TRBJ1-1; no clear D gene. CDR3 length: 11 residues. V was clipped by 4 bases and J by 5 bases, with 6 bases between them. CDR1 SGHNT and CDR2 YYREEE come from the germline V gene (reference sequence). The CDR3 reads CASSEGTEAFF. As DNA, the CDR3 is TGTGCCAGCAGCGAGGGAACTGAAGCTTTCTTT.

V and J are TRBV6-5 and TRBJ2-1, with D maybe TRBD1 (6 bases). From germline, CDR1 is MNHEY and CDR2 SVGAGI. The CDR3 length is 15 residues. Trimming cost V 4 bases and J 9 bases, with 19 bases left between them. CDR3 DNA: TGTGCCAGCAGTTTAACTAGGGGGTGGATCAGTGAGCAGTTCTTC. Amino acids: CASSLTRGWISEQFF.

This rearrangement joins TRBV10-1 to TRBJ2-1; weak D call: TRBD2 (6 bases). Germline CDR1 and CDR2: WNHNN and SYGVQD (reference sequence). The CDR3 length is 14 residues. V dropped 8 bases and J dropped 7 bases, with 18 bases sitting between them. This CDR3 is CASGSTRAGNEQFF. As DNA, the CDR3 is TGCGCCAGCGGATCGACACGTGCGGGGAATGAGCAGTTCTTC.

This chain's CDR3 is CASSPGQGVSHEQYF. CDR3 nucleotides: TGTGCCAGCAGCCCAGGACAGGGTGTGTCCCACGAGCAGTACTTC. The chain has TRBV7-9 and TRBJ2-7; 8 bases agree with TRBD1. Germline CDR1 and CDR2: SEHNR and FQNEAQ (reference sequence). With V trimmed by 5 bases and J by 5 bases, 11 bases remained unmatched. The CDR3 is 15 amino acids. The variable domain in full, completed from reference TRBV7-9 and TRBJ2-7, reads DTGVSQNPRHKITKRGQNVTFRCDPISEHNRLYWYRQTLGQGPEFLTYFQNEAQLEKSRLLSDRFSAERPKGSFSTLEIQRTEQGDSAMYLCASSPGQGVSHEQYFGPGTRLTVT.

The CDR3 sequence: CASSLSGGSYEQYF. The CDR3 DNA follows: TGCGCCAGCAGCTTGAGCGGGGGCTCCTACGAGCAGTACTTC. The genes are TRBV5-1 and TRBJ2-7; 8 bases line up with TRBD2. CDR3 size: 14 residues. V lost 1 base and J lost 0; bases outside the gene matches: 0. Germline values: CDR1 SGHRS, CDR2 YFSETQ.

The rearrangement uses TRBV11-1 and TRBJ2-3; TRBD2 matches 11 bases. The J segment lost 0 bases and the V segment lost 2 bases, leaving 7 bases of the junction unmatched. There are 18 residues in the CDR3. Germline lookup yields CDR1 SGHAT and CDR2 FQDESV (reference sequence). The chain's CDR3 is CASSLNLAGGSSTDTQYF. CDR3 nucleotides: TGTGCCAGCAGCTTAAATCTAGCGGGAGGTTCTAGCACAGATACGCAGTATTTT.

The chain joins TRBV29-1 to TRBJ2-1; TRBD2 is a possible D gene (7 bases). The CDR3 consists of 12 residues. Trimming removed 6 bases at V and 5 bases at J, with 11 bases between. CDR1 and CDR2 (germline): SQVTM, ANQGSEA. CDR3: CSVGRGDNEQFF. CDR3 DNA: TGCAGCGTAGGGAGGGGGGACAATGAGCAGTTCTTC.

J is TRBJ1-4 and V is TRBV19, with D possibly being TRBD1 (6 bases). The length of the CDR3 is 17 residues. The germline V gene has CDR1 LNHDA and CDR2 SQIVND (reference sequence). Trimming pared 3 bases from V and 5 bases from J, leaving 19 bases between. CDR3 sequence reads: CASSMHLRQGRNEKLFF. The CDR3 DNA is TGTGCCAGTAGTATGCATCTTCGGCAGGGGCGAAATGAAAAACTGTTTTTT. Complete variable domain (other parts from reference TRBV19 and TRBJ1-4): DGGITQSPKYLFRKEGQNVTLSCEQNLNHDAMYWYRQDPGQGLRLIYYSQIVNDFQKGDIAEGYSVSREKKESFPLTVTSAQKNPTAFYLCASSMHLRQGRNEKLFFGSGTQLSVL.

The chain employs TRBV7-8 and TRBJ1-5; no firm D call. Per germline, CDR1 SGHVS and CDR2 FQNEAQ. The V end lost 4 bases, the J end lost 3 bases, and 13 bases lay between the germline ends. The CDR3 has 15 residues. CDR3 nucleotide sequence: TGTGCCAGCAGCTCTAACAGAGTCAACAATCAGCCCCAGCATTTT. Translation gives CASSSNRVNNQPQHF.

J is TRBJ1-1 and V is TRBV10-3, with 10 bases that match TRBD1. Germline V gene sequence: CDR1 ENHRY, CDR2 SYGVKD. The V and J ends lost 8 bases and 11 bases, in that order; junction bases with no gene match: 8. The CDR3 sequence is 12 residues long. The CDR3 DNA sequence: TGTGCCATCGCTCCCGGGACAGGGGACGCTTTCTTT. This encodes CAIAPGTGDAFF.

The CDR3 spells CASSLEASGSYNEQFF. CDR3 coding DNA: TGTGCCAGCAGCTTAGAGGCTAGCGGGAGTTACAATGAGCAGTTCTTC. The V gene is TRBV11-1, the J gene TRBJ2-1; TRBD2 matches at 10 bases. This CDR3 has 16 amino acids. In germline, CDR1 is SGHAT, CDR2 FQDESV (reference sequence). The ends lost 1 base at V and 4 bases at J; junction bases unmatched: 4. Complete variable domain (other parts from reference TRBV11-1 and TRBJ2-1): EAEVAQSPRYKITEKSQAVAFWCDPISGHATLYWYRQILGQGPELLVQFQDESVVDDSQLPKDRFSAERLKGVDSTLKIQPAELGDSAMYLCASSLEASGSYNEQFFGPGTRLTVL.

J is TRBJ1-5 and V is TRBV7-6; D not resolved. There are 13 residues in the CDR3. Deletions cut 2 bases from V and 5 bases from J, with 7 bases between. Germline V gives CDR1 SGHVS, CDR2 FNYEAQ. The CDR3 nucleotides are TGTGCCAGCAGCTTAACTTTGGATCAGCCCCAGCATTTT. As protein: CASSLTLDQPQHF.

The rearrangement links TRBV5-1 to TRBJ2-5, with D maybe TRBD2 (6 bases). CDR3 length: 16 amino acids. In germline, CDR1 is SGHRS, CDR2 YFSETQ. The ends were cut back, 0 bases at V and 4 bases at J, with 16 bases in the middle. CDR3 nucleotide sequence: TGCGCCAGCAGCTTGGATGGGGGGATAATGGGAGAGACCCAGTACTTC. It translates to CASSLDGGIMGETQYF.

The V and J genes are TRBV30 and TRBJ1-3; tentatively, D is TRBD1 (5 bases). The germline V gene has CDR1 GTSNPN and CDR2 SVGIG (reference sequence). V was cut by 1 base and J by 0 bases, with 7 bases left in between. The CDR3 contains 14 residues. This CDR3 reads CAWSAQDSGNTIYF. The DNA for the CDR3 is TGTGCCTGGAGTGCACAGGACTCTGGAAACACCATATATTTT.

The J gene is TRBJ2-7, the V gene TRBV30, with 11 bases matching TRBD1. CDR1 is GTSNPN, CDR2 SVGIG, per germline (reference sequence). This CDR3 has 14 amino acids. Trimming at V came to 3 bases and at J to 2 bases, leaving 3 bases not matched to a gene. The CDR3 loop is CAWSWGQGAYEQYF. Written as DNA, the CDR3 is TGTGCCTGGAGCTGGGGACAGGGGGCCTACGAGCAGTACTTC.

The V and J genes are TRBV30 and TRBJ1-5; 10 nucleotides align to TRBD1. This CDR3 is 16 amino acids long. The V and J ends lost 3 bases and 3 bases, in that order; junction bases with no gene match: 8. Germline V lookup: CDR1 GTSNPN, CDR2 SVGIG (reference sequence). CDR3 residues: CAWSGGQGGINQPQHF. As DNA, the CDR3 is TGTGCCTGGAGCGGTGGACAGGGGGGAATCAATCAGCCCCAGCATTTT.

V is TRBV5-1 and J is TRBJ1-2; TRBD1 might be the D (5 bases). Per germline, CDR1 SGHRS and CDR2 YFSETQ. The V end was cut by 5 bases, the J end by 4 bases, with 9 bases between. This CDR3 has 12 amino acids. The CDR3 DNA follows: TGCGCCAGCAGGACGGGGGGCTATGGCTACACCTTC. Translating it yields CASRTGGYGYTF.

This chain connects TRBV4-2 to TRBJ2-7; 8 bases agree with TRBD2. This CDR3 has 14 amino acids. Germline V gene data show CDR1 as LGHNA and CDR2 as YNFKEQ. The J segment lost 1 base and the V segment lost 4 bases, leaving 3 bases of the junction unmatched. DNA of the CDR3: TGTGCCAGCAGCCCTGCGGGAGGATCCTACGAGCAGTACTTC. It encodes CASSPAGGSYEQYF.

J is TRBJ2-2 and V is TRBV28, with unresolved D. In germline, CDR1 is MDHEN, CDR2 SYDVKM. There are 14 residues in the CDR3. V was trimmed by 4 bases and J by 5 bases, leaving 11 bases between them. For the CDR3, the DNA is TGTGCCAGCAGTTCCCTGGGCCCAACCGGGGAGCTGTTTTTT. Translated: CASSSLGPTGELFF.

The rearrangement uses TRBV2 and TRBJ2-1; D gene unclear. Germline V gives CDR1 SNHLY, CDR2 FYNNEI. The CDR3 is 15 amino acids. V was clipped by 5 bases and J by 0 bases, with 11 bases between them. CDR3 amino acids: CASSSTHSSYNEQFF. CDR3 bases: TGTGCCAGCAGTAGCACCCATAGCTCCTACAATGAGCAGTTCTTC.

The chain recombines TRBV9 with TRBJ2-1; D possibly corresponds to TRBD1 (6 bases). Per germline, CDR1 SGDLS and CDR2 YYNGEE. Trimming stripped 0 bases from V and 5 bases from J, with 12 bases between. The CDR3 has 15 residues. DNA of the CDR3: TGTGCCAGCAGCGTAGACAGGGAAGAAGACAATGAGCAGTTCTTC. Residues: CASSVDREEDNEQFF.